Sequencing of this T cell receptor beta chain was carried out in a study of blood T cells in healthy people across ages. Study at large: When template switching was applied, about one barcoded beta molecule was captured per two T cells.

This clonotype came up a few times. No antigen is known for it. Whole-study findings and limits: Naive and antigen-experienced cells could not be conclusively compared, given unsorted PBMCs. Comparison with aged donors showed that long-lived donors had more naive CD4+ cells and higher diversity.

Combining a sample-barcoded 5' primer with a J-beta primer mix, a second PCR ran for about 7 to 11 cycles. Sequencing yielded, for each sample, at least 2.5 million paired-end reads carrying CDR3. TCRdb itself ran the 5' RACE reads through MiXCR, one entry per CDR3 protein. The sample has approximately 680,000 distinct CDR3 sequences, roughly 32% seen once. The sequencing sample was made of blood. The origin of this receptor is a woman of 80 years or more in good health.

The CDR3 DNA sequence: TGTGCCAGCAGTGTTAGGCCCAGAGACGGTGAGCAGTTCTTC. It encodes CASSVRPRDGEQFF. This sequence joins TRBV2 and TRBJ2-1; D not resolved. The CDR3 runs 14 residues. Per the germline V gene, CDR1 is SNHLY and CDR2 is FYNNEI. V was cut by 4 bases and J by 9 bases, with 16 bases left in between.